What follows are 30 T cell receptor beta chains derived from one specimen sequenced in a study of shared clonotypes between healthy human individuals. Method: immunoSEQ multiplex PCR; TCRdb's copy keeps in-frame clones and lacks some. Of about 480,000 clones detected, over 60% appear once; the ten largest clones hold approximately 13%. The sequenced sample consisted of PBMCs. These receptors all come from a woman aged 35 to 49 in good health. Some clones in this sample may be carry-over from other donors' samples.

This chain links TRBV9 with TRBJ2-2; 7 bases are a match to TRBD2. This CDR3 has 16 residues. The germline CDR1 and CDR2 sequences are SGDLS and YYNGEE. J was trimmed by 4 bases and V by 0 bases; bases with no gene match: 6. CDR3 in DNA: TGTGCCAGCAGCGTAGGGGAGGGGCAGCCCACCGGGGAGCTGTTTTTT. Translating gives CASSVGEGQPTGELFF.

Only one count was recorded for this clone. The chain joins TRBV2 to TRBJ2-3; 9 bases fit TRBD2. The ends lost 1 base at V and 5 bases at J; junction bases unmatched: 7. The CDR3 extends over 16 amino acids. Germline-derived CDR1 and CDR2 are SNHLY and FYNNEI. CDR3 protein: CASSEGAGGPGDTQYF. In nucleotides, the CDR3 is TGTGCCAGCAGTGAAGGGGCGGGAGGGCCTGGAGATACGCAGTATTTT. Full variable domain (outside the CDR3, taken from reference TRBV2 and TRBJ2-3): EPEVTQTPSHQVTQMGQEVILRCVPISNHLYFYWYRQILGQKVEFLVSFYNNEISEKSEIFDDQFSVERPDGSNFTLKIRSTKLEDSAMYFCASSEGAGGPGDTQYFGPGTRLTVL.

This clone has a handful of counts. The chain recombines TRBV30 with TRBJ1-5; no definite D call. This CDR3 spans 9 amino acids. V was clipped by 3 bases and J by 8 bases, with 2 bases between them. Germline V lookup: CDR1 GTSNPN, CDR2 SVGIG (reference sequence). CDR3 coding DNA: TGTGCCTGGAGGGAGCCCCAGCATTTT. Translation gives CAWREPQHF.

The chain has TRBV5-4 and TRBJ1-1; the D gene is possibly TRBD1 (5 bases). This CDR3 is 15 amino acids long. Germline CDR1 and CDR2: SGHNT and YYREEE (reference sequence). V lost 0 bases, J lost 1 base, and 10 bases lay in between. As DNA, the CDR3 is TGTGCCAGCAGCTTGGACAGGACAACGAACACTGAAGCTTTCTTT. It specifies CASSLDRTTNTEAFF.

The rearrangement uses TRBV5-8 and TRBJ2-7, with 10 bases identical to TRBD2. The CDR3 is 15 residues long. J was trimmed by 6 bases and V by 0 bases; bases with no gene match: 6. The germline V gene has CDR1 SGHTS and CDR2 YDEGEE. The CDR3 bases are TGTGCCAGCAGCTTGGAGCTAGCGGGAGTTGGCGAGCAGTACTTC. Translating it yields CASSLELAGVGEQYF.

This clone was seen ten or more times. V usage is TRBV7-9 and J usage is TRBJ1-2; the match to TRBD1 covers 7 bases. This CDR3 has 18 residues. The trim removed 5 bases at V and 4 bases at J, leaving 19 bases unmatched. CDR1 and CDR2 (germline): SEHNR, FQNEAQ (reference sequence). CDR3 in DNA: TGTGCCAGCAGCCACGCCACCCCTGACAGGGTTCCTGGCTATGGCTACACCTTC. Translated, it gives CASSHATPDRVPGYGYTF. Full variable domain (remainder filled in from reference TRBV7-9 and TRBJ1-2): DTGVSQNPRHKITKRGQNVTFRCDPISEHNRLYWYRQTLGQGPEFLTYFQNEAQLEKSRLLSDRFSAERPKGSFSTLEIQRTEQGDSAMYLCASSHATPDRVPGYGYTFGSGTRLTVV.

The rearrangement uses TRBV11-2 and TRBJ2-7; no clear D. This CDR3 has 13 residues. CDR1 SGHAT and CDR2 FQNNGV come from the germline V gene. V lost 0 bases, J lost 2 bases, and 5 bases lay in between. The CDR3 DNA sequence: TGTGCCAGCAGCTTAGATACAGCCTACGAGCAGTACTTC. Its protein is CASSLDTAYEQYF.

This clone was recorded a few times. V and J are TRBV27 and TRBJ2-6; D remains ambiguous. From germline, CDR1 is MNHEY and CDR2 SMNVEV (reference sequence). V was trimmed by 8 bases and J by 2 bases, leaving 13 bases between them. The CDR3 has 15 residues. The DNA of the CDR3 is TGTGCCAGCGTGAGTTTACGAGCTGGGGCCAACGTCCTGACTTTC. Its translation is CASVSLRAGANVLTF.

V and J are TRBV18 and TRBJ2-5; D may be TRBD2 (6 bases). This CDR3 contains 14 residues. V lost 0 bases and J 4 bases, leaving 9 bases between the germline ends. Germline V CDR1 and CDR2: KGHSH, LQKENI. CDR3 DNA sequence: TGTGCCAGCTCACCACCCCCCGGGGGAGAGACCCAGTACTTC. Translating gives CASSPPPGGETQYF.

In this sample, this clone turned up once. This chain links TRBV5-4 with TRBJ2-1; maybe TRBD1 (6 bases). Germline values: CDR1 SGHNT, CDR2 YYREEE (reference sequence). V was trimmed by 5 bases and J by 9 bases, leaving 15 bases between them. The CDR3 contains 13 residues. The CDR3 nucleotides are TGTGCCAGCAGACAGGACAGTGCGCGTGAGCAGTTCTTC. Residues: CASRQDSAREQFF.

The V gene is TRBV11-3, the J gene TRBJ2-1; 10 nucleotides match TRBD2. This CDR3 has 15 amino acids. V was clipped by 5 bases and J by 5 bases; unmatched bases: 6. Germline CDR1 reads SGHNT; CDR2 reads YENEEA. CDR3 DNA sequence: TGTGCCAGCAGCCCCCATGGACTAGCGGACAATGAGCAGTTCTTC. Protein: CASSPHGLADNEQFF.

In DNA form, the CDR3 reads TGTGCCAGCCCCCCCCCGGGGACAGGGGGCGCGGAGCAGTACTTC. It yields the protein CASPPPGTGGAEQYF. V and J are TRBV28 and TRBJ2-7; TRBD1 aligns across 12 bases. This CDR3 comprises 15 residues. Germline loops: CDR1 MDHEN, CDR2 SYDVKM. The J segment lost 7 bases and the V segment lost 8 bases, leaving 12 bases of the junction unmatched.

The gene calls are TRBV27 and TRBJ2-7; 10 bases are a match to TRBD2. Germline CDR1 reads MNHEY; CDR2 reads SMNVEV (reference sequence). The junction had 8 bases not matched to a gene; V was cut back by 6 bases and J by 3 bases. This CDR3 comprises 15 residues. The CDR3 coding sequence is TGTGCCAGCAGCACTACAGCGGGAGGGGTCTACGAGCAGTACTTC. It encodes CASSTTAGGVYEQYF.

This sequence joins TRBV9 and TRBJ1-6; D not resolved. V lost 6 bases and J 9 bases, leaving 19 bases between the germline ends. The CDR3 has 15 amino acids. From germline, CDR1 is SGDLS and CDR2 YYNGEE. CDR3 loop: CASTERSGESSPLHF. The CDR3 DNA reads as TGTGCCAGCACTGAAAGGTCCGGAGAGAGTTCACCCCTCCACTTT.

The chain couples TRBV11-2 to TRBJ2-7; possibly TRBD1 for D (5 bases). The germline V and J ends were trimmed by 4 bases and 0 bases, with 10 bases remaining between them. CDR1 and CDR2 (germline): SGHAT, FQNNGV. The CDR3 has 14 amino acids. CDR3 coding DNA: TGTGCCAGCAGCTCGACAGAGAGCTCCTACGAGCAGTACTTC. Its protein is CASSSTESSYEQYF.

The rearrangement joins TRBV7-3 to TRBJ2-5; TRBD2 matches 13 bases. From germline, CDR1 is SGHTA and CDR2 FQGTGA. This CDR3 has 16 residues. The V segment lost 5 bases and the J segment 2 bases; nucleotides outside the gene matches: 5. The DNA of the CDR3 is TGTGCCAGCAGCCCGGGACTAGCGGGACTTCAAGAGACCCAGTACTTC. Its protein product is CASSPGLAGLQETQYF.

This clone was found once. The chain is built from TRBV28 and TRBJ2-2; possible D gene TRBD2, 6 bases. Germline CDR1 is MDHEN and CDR2 is SYDVKM. Trimming removed 2 bases at V and 6 bases at J, with 13 bases between. The CDR3 consists of 15 residues. DNA of the CDR3: TGTGCCAGCAGTTTACAGGGTAGGAGGGCCGGGGAGCTGTTTTTT. Its protein product is CASSLQGRRAGELFF.

The CDR3 DNA follows: TGTGCCAGCTCTTCCCAGACAGATTCCTACGAGCAGTACTTC. Protein: CASSSQTDSYEQYF. The V gene is TRBV18, the J gene TRBJ2-7; D might be TRBD1 (5 bases). This CDR3 contains 14 residues. V lost 6 bases and J 1 base, leaving 13 bases between the germline ends. Germline V gene data show CDR1 as KGHSH and CDR2 as LQKENI.

The V and J genes are TRBV30 and TRBJ1-5; maybe TRBD1 (5 bases). CDR3 length: 15 residues. Germline values: CDR1 GTSNPN, CDR2 SVGIG (reference sequence). V lost 0 bases and J lost 3, with 12 bases in between. CDR3 nucleotide sequence: TGTGCCTGGAGTGTATCGAGACAGAACAATCAGCCCCAGCATTTT. Its translation: CAWSVSRQNNQPQHF.

V is TRBV18 and J is TRBJ1-1, with 7 nucleotides matching TRBD1. Germline-derived CDR1 and CDR2 are KGHSH and LQKENI. The length of the CDR3 is 18 residues. V lost 3 bases to trimming and J lost 0 bases; unmatched junction nucleotides: 13. The CDR3 reads CASSPSGTEGFMNTEAFF. The DNA of the CDR3 is TGTGCCAGCTCACCTTCTGGGACAGAAGGGTTCATGAACACTGAAGCTTTCTTT.

This clone occurred a few times. The gene calls are TRBV19 and TRBJ1-4; D is uncertain. The CDR3 runs to 16 residues. Trimming shortened V by 0 bases and J by 6 bases, and 14 bases separated the two germline ends. CDR1 LNHDA and CDR2 SQIVND come from the germline V gene (reference sequence). The CDR3 DNA reads TGTGCCAGTAGTATAGAAGGGCCCAGAAGAGATGAAAAACTGTTTTTT. Residues: CASSIEGPRRDEKLFF.

This clone was counted ten times or more. CDR3 in amino acids: CASSRPGQGWGEQFF. Here the CDR3 DNA reads TGTGCCAGCAGCCGTCCGGGGCAGGGGTGGGGTGAGCAGTTCTTC. The rearrangement joins TRBV5-6 to TRBJ2-1, with a tentative D call TRBD1 (6 bases). The V gene's germline CDR1 is SGHDT and CDR2 YYEEEE. This CDR3 is 15 amino acids long. V gave up 4 bases and J gave up 9 bases, with 20 bases separating them.

This chain connects TRBV7-9 to TRBJ1-2; D uncertain. Germline V gene data show CDR1 as SEHNR and CDR2 as FQNEAQ (reference sequence). With 5 bases removed from V and 0 bases from J, the gap between germline ends came to 10 bases. CDR3 length: 14 amino acids. The CDR3 region is CASSPVQANYGYTF. In DNA form, the CDR3 reads TGTGCCAGCAGCCCCGTGCAAGCTAACTATGGCTACACCTTC.

Notes on this clone: Possible read error: a much larger clone is one base away. The identical CDR3 is also encoded by other nucleotide sequences in the sample. The chain combines TRBV28 with TRBJ2-3; no reliable D call. Trimming took off 5 bases at V and 0 bases at J, with 3 bases between the two ends. This CDR3 comprises 12 residues. The germline V gene has CDR1 MDHEN and CDR2 SYDVKM. CDR3 nucleotide sequence: TGTGCCAGCAGTCCCAGCACAGATACGCAGTATTTT. This sequence encodes CASSPSTDTQYF.

The V call is TRBV5-1, the J call TRBJ2-6; possibly TRBD2 for D (6 bases). CDR1 is SGHRS and CDR2 is YFSETQ in the germline V gene. V lost 6 bases and J 0 bases, leaving 16 bases between the germline ends. There are 17 residues in the CDR3. In DNA form, the CDR3 reads TGCGCCAGCACCATTGCGGGAATTGGCTCTGGGGCCAACGTCCTGACTTTC. Amino acids: CASTIAGIGSGANVLTF.

The chain combines TRBV6-6 with TRBJ1-6; 7 bases are shared with TRBD1. Germline values: CDR1 MNHNY, CDR2 SVGAGI (reference sequence). The J segment lost 5 bases and the V segment lost 6 bases, leaving 4 bases of the junction unmatched. This CDR3 has 14 residues. The CDR3, as DNA: TGTGCCAGCAGACTACAGGGGAATAATTCACCCCTCCACTTT. This encodes CASRLQGNNSPLHF.

This clone was seen a few times. This chain connects TRBV19 to TRBJ1-1; D is undetermined. The V gene's germline CDR1 is LNHDA and CDR2 SQIVND (reference sequence). The CDR3 spans 12 residues. The V end lost 11 bases, the J end lost 3 bases, and 13 bases lay between the germline ends. The CDR3 sequence is CAGPGIDTEAFF. CDR3 bases: TGTGCCGGCCCTGGGATCGACACTGAAGCTTTCTTT.

This clone was seen repeatedly, ten times or more. J is TRBJ2-5 and V is TRBV27; 12 bases are shared with TRBD2. The CDR3 extends over 16 amino acids. Trimming at V came to 6 bases and at J to 4 bases, leaving 9 bases not matched to a gene. Germline-derived CDR1 and CDR2 are MNHEY and SMNVEV (reference sequence). The CDR3 spells CASRPPRGLAGETQYF. In DNA form, the CDR3 reads TGTGCCAGCAGGCCGCCTAGGGGACTAGCGGGAGAGACCCAGTACTTC.

The chain uses TRBV19 and TRBJ1-5; D remains ambiguous. The CDR3 is 15 residues long. Germline CDR1 and CDR2: LNHDA and SQIVND (reference sequence). The ends were cut back, 3 bases at V and 0 bases at J, with 9 bases in the middle. CDR3 protein: CASSIGPYSNQPQHF. The CDR3 DNA is TGTGCCAGTAGTATTGGGCCTTATAGCAATCAGCCCCAGCATTTT.

This chain links TRBV19 with TRBJ2-7, with 11 bases identical to TRBD2. The junction had 12 bases not matched to a gene; V was cut back by 4 bases and J by 4 bases. CDR3 length: 17 residues. Germline V lookup: CDR1 LNHDA, CDR2 SQIVND (reference sequence). The CDR3 reads CASSRGGPGLAEYEQYF. The CDR3 DNA is TGTGCCAGTAGTAGGGGGGGTCCGGGACTAGCGGAATACGAGCAGTACTTC.